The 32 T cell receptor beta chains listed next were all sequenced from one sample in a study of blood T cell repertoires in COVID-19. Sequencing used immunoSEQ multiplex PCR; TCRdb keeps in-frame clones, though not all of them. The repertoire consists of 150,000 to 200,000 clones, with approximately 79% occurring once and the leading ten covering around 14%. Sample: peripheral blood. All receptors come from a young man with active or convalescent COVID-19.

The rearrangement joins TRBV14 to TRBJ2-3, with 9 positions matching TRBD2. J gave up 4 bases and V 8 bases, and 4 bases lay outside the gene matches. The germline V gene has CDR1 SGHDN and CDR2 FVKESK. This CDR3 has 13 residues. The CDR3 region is CASGGRVADTQYF. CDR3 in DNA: TGTGCCAGCGGCGGGAGGGTCGCAGATACGCAGTATTTT.

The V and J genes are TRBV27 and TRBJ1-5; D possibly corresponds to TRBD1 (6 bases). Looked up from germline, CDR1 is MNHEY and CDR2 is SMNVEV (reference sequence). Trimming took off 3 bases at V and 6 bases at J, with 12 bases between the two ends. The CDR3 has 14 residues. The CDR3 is CASSLSTGGQPQHF. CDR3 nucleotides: TGTGCCAGCAGTTTGTCGACAGGAGGTCAGCCCCAGCATTTT.

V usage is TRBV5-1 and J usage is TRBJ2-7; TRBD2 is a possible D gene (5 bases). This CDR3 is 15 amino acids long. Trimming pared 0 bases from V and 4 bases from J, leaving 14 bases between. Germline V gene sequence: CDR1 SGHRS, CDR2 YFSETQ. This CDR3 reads CASSLGRGVRYEQYF. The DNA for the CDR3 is TGCGCCAGCAGCTTGGGCCGGGGAGTTAGATACGAGCAGTACTTC.

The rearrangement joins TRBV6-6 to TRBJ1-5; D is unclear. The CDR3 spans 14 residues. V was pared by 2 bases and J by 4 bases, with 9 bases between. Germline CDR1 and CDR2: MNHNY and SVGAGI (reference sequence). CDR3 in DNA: TGTGCCAGCAGTTACGAGGCGGAAAATCAGCCCCAGCATTTT. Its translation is CASSYEAENQPQHF.

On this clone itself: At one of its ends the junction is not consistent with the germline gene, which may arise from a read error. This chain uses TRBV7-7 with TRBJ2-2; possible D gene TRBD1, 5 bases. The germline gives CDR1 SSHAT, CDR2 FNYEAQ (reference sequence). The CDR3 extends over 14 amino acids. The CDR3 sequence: CASSLAENRGELFF. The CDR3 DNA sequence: TGTGCTAGCAGCTTAGCCGAAAACAGGGGGGAGCTGTTTTTT.

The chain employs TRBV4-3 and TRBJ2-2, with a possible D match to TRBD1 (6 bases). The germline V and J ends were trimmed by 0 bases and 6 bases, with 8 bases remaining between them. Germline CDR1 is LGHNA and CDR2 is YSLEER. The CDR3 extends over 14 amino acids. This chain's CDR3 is CASSQEGGPGELFF. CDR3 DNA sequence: TGCGCCAGCAGCCAAGAAGGGGGTCCCGGGGAGCTGTTTTTT.

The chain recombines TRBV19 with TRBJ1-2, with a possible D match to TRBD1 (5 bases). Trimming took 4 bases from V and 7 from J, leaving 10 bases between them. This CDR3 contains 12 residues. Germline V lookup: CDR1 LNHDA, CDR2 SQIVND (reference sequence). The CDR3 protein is CASSTGNGGYTF. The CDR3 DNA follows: TGTGCCAGTAGTACAGGGAATGGTGGCTACACCTTC. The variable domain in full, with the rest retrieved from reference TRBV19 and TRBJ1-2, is DGGITQSPKYLFRKEGQNVTLSCEQNLNHDAMYWYRQDPGQGLRLIYYSQIVNDFQKGDIAEGYSVSREKKESFPLTVTSAQKNPTAFYLCASSTGNGGYTFGSGTRLTVV.

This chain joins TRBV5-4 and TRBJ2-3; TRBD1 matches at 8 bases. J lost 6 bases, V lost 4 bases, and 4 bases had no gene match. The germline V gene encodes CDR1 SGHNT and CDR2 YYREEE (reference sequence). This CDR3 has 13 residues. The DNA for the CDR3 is TGTGCCAGCAGCATGGACAGGGTGGATACGCAGTATTTT. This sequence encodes CASSMDRVDTQYF.

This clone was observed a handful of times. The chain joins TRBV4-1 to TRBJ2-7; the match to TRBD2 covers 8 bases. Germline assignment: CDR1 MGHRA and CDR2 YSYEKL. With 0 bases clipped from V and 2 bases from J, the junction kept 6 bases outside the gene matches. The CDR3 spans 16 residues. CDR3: CASSQDKGSGTYEQYF. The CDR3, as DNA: TGCGCCAGCAGCCAAGATAAGGGTAGCGGGACCTACGAGCAGTACTTC.

The CDR3: CASYSSGTGNSPLHF. In DNA, the CDR3 is TGTGCCAGTTATTCCTCCGGGACAGGGAATTCACCCCTCCACTTT. The gene calls are TRBV30 and TRBJ1-6; 9 bases are a match to TRBD1. Germline V gives CDR1 GTSNPN, CDR2 SVGIG (reference sequence). The V gene end was trimmed by 8 bases and the J gene end by 7 bases; junction bases not matched to a gene: 12. CDR3 length equals 15 residues.

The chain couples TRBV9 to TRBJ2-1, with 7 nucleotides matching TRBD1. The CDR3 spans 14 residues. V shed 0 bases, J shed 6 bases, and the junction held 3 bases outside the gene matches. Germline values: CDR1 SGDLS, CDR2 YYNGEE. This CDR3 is CASSVGGQANEQFF. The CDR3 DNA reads TGTGCCAGCAGCGTAGGAGGACAGGCCAATGAGCAGTTCTTC.

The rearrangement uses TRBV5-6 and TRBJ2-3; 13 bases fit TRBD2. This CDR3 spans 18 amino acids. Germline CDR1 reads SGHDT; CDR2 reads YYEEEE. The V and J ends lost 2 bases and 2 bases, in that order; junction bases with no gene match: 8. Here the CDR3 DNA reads TGTGCCAGCAGCTTAGACGGGGGACTAGCGGGACCCACAGATACGCAGTATTTT. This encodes CASSLDGGLAGPTDTQYF.

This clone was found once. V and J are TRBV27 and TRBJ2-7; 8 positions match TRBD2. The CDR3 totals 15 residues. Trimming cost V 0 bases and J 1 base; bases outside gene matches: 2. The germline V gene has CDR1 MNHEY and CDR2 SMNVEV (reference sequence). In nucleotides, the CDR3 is TGTGCCAGCAGTTTATCGGCGGGAGGATCCTACGAGCAGTACTTC. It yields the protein CASSLSAGGSYEQYF.

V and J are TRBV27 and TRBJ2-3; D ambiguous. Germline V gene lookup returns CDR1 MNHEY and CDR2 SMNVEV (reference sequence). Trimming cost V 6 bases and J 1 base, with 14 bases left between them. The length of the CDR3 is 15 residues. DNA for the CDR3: TGTGCCAGCAGAGGAGAGGAGATAGGCACAGATACGCAGTATTTT. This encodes CASRGEEIGTDTQYF.

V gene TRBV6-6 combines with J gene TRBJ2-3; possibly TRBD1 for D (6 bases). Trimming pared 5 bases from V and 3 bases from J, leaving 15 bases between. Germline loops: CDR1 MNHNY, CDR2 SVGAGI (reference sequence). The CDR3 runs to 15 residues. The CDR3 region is CASSLPTGNTDTQYF. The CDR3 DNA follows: TGTGCCAGCAGTCTACCCACAGGGAATACAGATACGCAGTATTTT.

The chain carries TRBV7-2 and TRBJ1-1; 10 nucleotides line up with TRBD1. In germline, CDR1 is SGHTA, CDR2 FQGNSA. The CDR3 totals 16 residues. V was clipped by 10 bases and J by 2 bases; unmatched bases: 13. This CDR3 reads CATNDRGLRSNTEAFF. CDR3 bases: TGTGCCACCAACGACAGGGGGCTAAGATCTAACACTGAAGCTTTCTTT.

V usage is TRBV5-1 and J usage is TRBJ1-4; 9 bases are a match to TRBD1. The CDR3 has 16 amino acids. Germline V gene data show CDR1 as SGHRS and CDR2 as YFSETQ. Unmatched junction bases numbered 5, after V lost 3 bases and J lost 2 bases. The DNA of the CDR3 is TGCGCCAGCAGCTCCCCAGGACAGGGGACTAATGAAAAACTGTTTTTT. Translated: CASSSPGQGTNEKLFF.

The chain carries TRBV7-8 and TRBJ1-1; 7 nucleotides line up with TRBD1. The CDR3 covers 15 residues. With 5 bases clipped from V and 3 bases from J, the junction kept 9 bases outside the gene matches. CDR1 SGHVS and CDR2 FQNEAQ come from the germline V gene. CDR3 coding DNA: TGTGCCAGCAGCCGAGTACAGGGGATCCACACTGAAGCTTTCTTT. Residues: CASSRVQGIHTEAFF.

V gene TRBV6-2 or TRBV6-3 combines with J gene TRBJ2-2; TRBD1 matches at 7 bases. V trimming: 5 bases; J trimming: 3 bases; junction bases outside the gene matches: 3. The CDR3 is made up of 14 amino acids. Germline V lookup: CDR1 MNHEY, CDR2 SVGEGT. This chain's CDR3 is CASSDRVYTGELFF. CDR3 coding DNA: TGTGCCAGCAGTGACAGGGTGTACACCGGGGAGCTGTTTTTT.

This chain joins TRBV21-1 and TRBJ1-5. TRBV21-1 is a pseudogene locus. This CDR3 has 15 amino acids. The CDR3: CASNLMFVSNQPQHF. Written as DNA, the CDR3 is TGTGCCAGCAACCTAATGTTCGTTAGCAATCAGCCCCAGCATTTT.

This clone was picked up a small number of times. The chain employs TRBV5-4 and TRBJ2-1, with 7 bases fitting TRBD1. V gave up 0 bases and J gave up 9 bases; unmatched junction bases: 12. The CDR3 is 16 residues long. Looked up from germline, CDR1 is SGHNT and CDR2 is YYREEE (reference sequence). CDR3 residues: CASSLAPGQSIREQFF. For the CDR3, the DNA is TGTGCCAGCAGCTTGGCACCGGGACAGAGCATCCGTGAGCAGTTCTTC.

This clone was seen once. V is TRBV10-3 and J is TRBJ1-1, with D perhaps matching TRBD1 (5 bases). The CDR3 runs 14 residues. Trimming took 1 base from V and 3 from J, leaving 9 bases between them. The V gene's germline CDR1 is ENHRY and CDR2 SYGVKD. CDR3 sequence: CAISEWGGYTEAFF. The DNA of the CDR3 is TGTGCCATCAGTGAGTGGGGGGGTTACACTGAAGCTTTCTTT.

The CDR3, as DNA: TGTGCCAGCAGTCCGGCATTGGCGGGAGGCCACGAGCAGTACTTC. Translating it yields CASSPALAGGHEQYF. This chain uses TRBV28 with TRBJ2-7; 8 bases agree with TRBD2. V lost 5 bases and J lost 5; bases outside the gene matches: 11. This CDR3 is 15 amino acids long. The germline V gene encodes CDR1 MDHEN and CDR2 SYDVKM.

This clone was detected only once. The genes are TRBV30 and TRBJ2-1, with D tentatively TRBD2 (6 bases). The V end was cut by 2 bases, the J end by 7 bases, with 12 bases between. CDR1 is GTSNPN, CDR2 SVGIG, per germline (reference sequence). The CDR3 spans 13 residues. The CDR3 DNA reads TGTGCCTGGAGTTTCGTTGCGGGAAATGAGCAGTTCTTC. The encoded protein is CAWSFVAGNEQFF.

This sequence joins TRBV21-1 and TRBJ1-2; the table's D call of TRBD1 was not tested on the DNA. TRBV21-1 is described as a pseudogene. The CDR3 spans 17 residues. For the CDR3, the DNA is TGTGCCAGCAGCCTGTGGAGGGGACAGGGCGGATGCTATGGCTACACCTTC. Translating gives CASSLWRGQGGCYGYTF.

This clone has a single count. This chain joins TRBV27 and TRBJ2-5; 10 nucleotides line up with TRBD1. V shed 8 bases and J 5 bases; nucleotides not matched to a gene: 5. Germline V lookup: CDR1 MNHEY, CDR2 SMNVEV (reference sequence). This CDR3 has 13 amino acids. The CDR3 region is CASPGQGVETQYF. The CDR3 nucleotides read TGTGCCAGCCCCGGACAGGGGGTCGAGACCCAGTACTTC.

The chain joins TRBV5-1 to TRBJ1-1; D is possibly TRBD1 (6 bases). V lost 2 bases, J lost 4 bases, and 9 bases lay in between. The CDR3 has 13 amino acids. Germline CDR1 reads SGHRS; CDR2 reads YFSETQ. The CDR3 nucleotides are TGCGCCAGCAGCTTTAGGGGGGGCACTGAAGCTTTCTTT. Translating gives CASSFRGGTEAFF.

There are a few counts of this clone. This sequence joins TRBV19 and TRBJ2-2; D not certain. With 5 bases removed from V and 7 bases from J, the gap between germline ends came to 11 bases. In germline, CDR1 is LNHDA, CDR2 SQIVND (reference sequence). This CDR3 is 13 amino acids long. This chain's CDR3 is CASSGRAFGELFF. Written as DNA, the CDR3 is TGTGCCAGTAGTGGGCGCGCTTTCGGGGAGCTGTTTTTT.

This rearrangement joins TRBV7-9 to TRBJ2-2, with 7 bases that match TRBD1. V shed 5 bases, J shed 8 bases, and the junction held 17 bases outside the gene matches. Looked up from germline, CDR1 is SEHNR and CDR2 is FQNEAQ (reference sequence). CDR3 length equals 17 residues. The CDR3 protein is CASSRTDWTGPTGELFF. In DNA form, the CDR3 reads TGTGCCAGCAGCCGCACGGATTGGACAGGTCCCACGGGGGAGCTGTTTTTT.

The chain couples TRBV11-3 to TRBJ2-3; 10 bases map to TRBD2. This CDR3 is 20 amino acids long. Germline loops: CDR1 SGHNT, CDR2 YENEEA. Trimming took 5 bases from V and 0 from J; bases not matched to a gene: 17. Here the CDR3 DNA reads TGTGCCAGCAGCCCGCTCCCACCGGGACTAGCGCCTTTAAGCACAGATACGCAGTATTTT. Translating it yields CASSPLPPGLAPLSTDTQYF.

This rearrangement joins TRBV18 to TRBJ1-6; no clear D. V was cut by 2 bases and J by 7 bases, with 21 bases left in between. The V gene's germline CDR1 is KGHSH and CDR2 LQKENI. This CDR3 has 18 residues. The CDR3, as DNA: TGTGCCAGCTCACCAGAGGCTGTGGGGAGTCGATCGAATTCACCCCTCCACTTT. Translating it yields CASSPEAVGSRSNSPLHF.

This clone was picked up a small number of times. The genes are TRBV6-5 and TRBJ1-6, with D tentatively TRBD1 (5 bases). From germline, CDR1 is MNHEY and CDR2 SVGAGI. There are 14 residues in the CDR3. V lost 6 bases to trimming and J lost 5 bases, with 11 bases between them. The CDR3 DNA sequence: TGTGCCAGCAGATCGACGGGGGATAATTCACCCCTCCACTTT. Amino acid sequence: CASRSTGDNSPLHF.